Presented here are 24 T cell receptor beta chains from one specimen sequenced in a study of T cell clonality in common variable immunodeficiency. TCRdb's table, derived via immunoSEQ multiplex PCR, lists solely in-frame clones and lacks some. This sample has 50,000 to 70,000 clones and no singletons, with 0.65% to 1% in the ten largest. Input material: peripheral blood mononuclear cells. The receptors were sampled from a person between 18 and 75 years old in good health.

This clone has at least ten counts. The observed sequence ends 3 residues before the CDR3 terminus, with the missing tail filled in from the germline J gene. The V gene is TRBV6-1, the J gene TRBJ2-5, with D perhaps TRBD2 (5 bases). The V and J ends lost 2 bases and 4 bases respectively, with 11 bases between them. There are 14 residues in the CDR3. CDR1 and CDR2 (germline): MNHNS, SASEGT. The CDR3: CASSESLAGETQYF. CDR3 DNA, as far as it was read: TGTGCCAGCAGTGAATCTCTAGCAGGAGAGACC.

Many counts were recorded for this clone. The CDR3 goes on 3 residues after the read ends, and that part is filled in from the germline J gene. The chain has TRBV2 and TRBJ2-3, with 11 positions matching TRBD2. CDR1 and CDR2 (germline): SNHLY, FYNNEI. This CDR3 spans 16 amino acids. The sequenced part of the CDR3 DNA is TGTGCCAGCAGTGAAGCGCGACTAGCGGGAAGAGAGACG. It codes for CASSEARLAGRET. The full CDR3 protein reads CASSEARLAGRETQYF.

Ten or more counts support this clone. The read halts 3 residues ahead of the CDR3 end, with the missing end drawn from the germline J gene. This sequence joins TRBV5-1 and TRBJ2-3, with 8 bases aligning to TRBD2. The trim removed 4 bases at V and 2 bases at J, leaving 9 bases unmatched. Germline V lookup: CDR1 SGHRS, CDR2 YFSETQ. The CDR3 runs 16 residues. The CDR3 bases that were read are TGCGCCAGCAGCGGGGATAGCGGGGATAACACAGATACG. Its translation is CASSGDSGDNTDT. The whole CDR3 protein reads CASSGDSGDNTDTQYF.

This clone was detected many times. A much bigger clone sits one base away, suggesting this may be a read error. The read halts 3 residues ahead of the CDR3 end, with the missing end drawn from the germline J gene. This chain links TRBV20-1 with TRBJ2-3; 7 nucleotides line up with TRBD1. The CDR3 has 12 residues. Per the germline V gene, CDR1 is DFQATT and CDR2 is SNEGSKA (reference sequence). The CDR3 sequence is CSASRQGQPQYF. The sequenced part of the CDR3 DNA is TGCAGTGCTAGTAGACAGGGCCAGCCG.

Ten or more counts support this clone. Coverage ceases 3 residues before the CDR3 finishes, and the germline J gene fills in the end. The chain uses TRBV24-1 and TRBJ2-2; 7 nucleotides match TRBD2. V was clipped by 9 bases and J by 5 bases; unmatched bases: 8. Germline loops: CDR1 KGHDR, CDR2 SFDVKD. The CDR3 is made up of 14 amino acids. This chain's CDR3 is CATQGGRDTGELFF. The sequenced part of the CDR3 DNA is TGTGCCACCCAAGGCGGGAGAGATACCGGGGAG.

This clone appeared many times. The CDR3 end is not reached by the read, which stops 3 residues before it; the germline J gene fills it in. The rearrangement links TRBV12-5 to TRBJ1-2, with 10 bases that match TRBD1. The V and J ends lost 5 bases and 2 bases, in that order; junction bases with no gene match: 2. Germline assignment: CDR1 LGHNT and CDR2 FRNRAP. This CDR3 is 14 amino acids long. Partial CDR3 DNA: TGTGCTAGTGGTGGGGGACAGGGGAACTATGGC. Translated, it gives CASGGGQGNYG. The whole CDR3 reads CASGGGQGNYGYTF.

At least ten counts were recorded for this clone. The read is 3 residues too short to cover the CDR3 end, so that end is filled in from the germline J gene. The rearrangement uses TRBV4-2 and TRBJ1-6; D might be TRBD1 (6 bases). Per the germline V gene, CDR1 is LGHNA and CDR2 is YNFKEQ. V was cut by 4 bases and J by 0 bases, with 16 bases left in between. This CDR3 is built from 18 residues. CDR3 loop: CASSLSWDTSSYNSPLHF. CDR3 bases read: TGTGCCAGCAGCCTCTCTTGGGACACGAGCTCCTATAATTCACCC.

There are a few counts of this clone. The CDR3 extends 3 residues past the end of the read, so its final part is completed from the germline J gene. The rearrangement joins TRBV4-2 to TRBJ2-5; 7 nucleotides line up with TRBD2. The V segment lost 1 base and the J segment 7 bases; nucleotides outside the gene matches: 12. CDR3 size: 16 residues. Germline V CDR1 and CDR2: LGHNA, YNFKEQ. The CDR3 region is CASSQGTRERWGTQYF. The covered CDR3 bases are TGTGCCAGCAGCCAAGGGACGCGGGAGAGATGGGGGACC.

The CDR3 reads CASRTGQGGTEAFF. The sequenced part of the CDR3 DNA is TGTGCCAGCCGAACGGGACAGGGGGGCACTGAA. The chain links TRBV7-9 to TRBJ1-1, with 11 bases fitting TRBD1. The sequence runs out 3 residues before the end of the CDR3; the remainder is reconstructed from the germline J gene. Germline CDR1 is SEHNR and CDR2 is FQNEAQ (reference sequence). The CDR3 spans 14 residues. J was trimmed by 4 bases and V by 8 bases; bases with no gene match: 6. The full variable domain, its missing parts supplied by reference TRBV7-9 and TRBJ1-1, is DTGVSQNPRHKITKRGQNVTFRCDPISEHNRLYWYRQTLGQGPEFLTYFQNEAQLEKSRLLSDRFSAERPKGSFSTLEIQRTEQGDSAMYLCASRTGQGGTEAFFGQGTRLTVV.

This clone was seen many times. The read halts 3 residues ahead of the CDR3 end, with the missing end drawn from the germline J gene. V and J are TRBV7-3 and TRBJ2-1; 12 bases are shared with TRBD2. This CDR3 region has 13 residues. Germline trimming cut 8 bases from V and 7 bases from J; bases unmatched to any gene: 3. Germline CDR1 reads SGHTA; CDR2 reads FQGTGA. The sequenced CDR3 bases are TGTGCCAGCCGACTAGCGGGAGAGAATGAG. Translation: CASRLAGENE. The whole CDR3 protein reads CASRLAGENEQFF.

This clone was observed at least ten times. The read falls 3 residues short of the CDR3 end, and the missing part is taken from the germline J gene. The rearrangement links TRBV7-2 to TRBJ2-1; weak D call: TRBD1 (6 bases). Trimming cost V 4 bases and J 6 bases, with 10 bases left between them. Germline CDR1 and CDR2: SGHTA and FQGNSA. The length of the CDR3 is 13 residues. CDR3 sequence reads: CASSSGQRNEQFF. The CDR3 DNA, read in part, is TGTGCCAGCAGCTCCGGACAGCGCAATGAG.

This clone was recorded many times. One junction end does not reproduce the germline sequence, and a read error may be involved. The read stops 3 residues short of the end of the CDR3; the missing end is completed from the germline J gene. The V call is TRBV4-2, the J call TRBJ1-1, with D tentatively TRBD1 (6 bases). CDR3 length equals 16 residues. Germline assignment: CDR1 LGHNA and CDR2 YNFKEQ. CDR3 DNA (partial): TGCGCCAGCAGCCAAGCGGCCAGGGGCCCAGGGGCTGAA. Translated, it gives CASSQAARGPGAE. The entire CDR3 is CASSQAARGPGAEAFF.

In its sample, this clone was seen many times. The read halts 3 residues ahead of the CDR3 end, with the missing end drawn from the germline J gene. The V and J genes are TRBV7-9 and TRBJ2-7; 7 bases fit TRBD2. CDR3 size: 15 residues. Germline loops: CDR1 SEHNR, CDR2 FQNEAQ (reference sequence). The V gene end was trimmed by 5 bases and the J gene end by 3 bases; junction bases not matched to a gene: 10. The chain's CDR3 is CASSSPSGVHYEQYF. CDR3 bases read: TGTGCCAGCAGCAGCCCTAGCGGAGTTCACTACGAG.

This clone has a count of ten or more. The CDR3 end falls 3 residues outside the read, so it is completed with the germline J gene. The J gene is TRBJ2-2, the V gene TRBV14, with D possibly being TRBD2 (6 bases). The germline V gene has CDR1 SGHDN and CDR2 FVKESK. V was cut by 1 base and J by 6 bases, with 15 bases left in between. This CDR3 has 16 residues. CDR3 sequence: CASSQVRAGRSGELFF. CDR3 DNA, as far as it was read: TGTGCCAGCAGCCAAGTTCGTGCGGGGAGGTCCGGGGAG.

This clone was counted many times. The read halts 3 residues ahead of the CDR3 end, with the missing end drawn from the germline J gene. The chain is built from TRBV7-9 and TRBJ1-2; tentatively, D is TRBD1 (5 bases). The CDR3 runs to 15 residues. The ends were cut back, 0 bases at V and 4 bases at J, with 12 bases in the middle. Germline V gene sequence: CDR1 SEHNR, CDR2 FQNEAQ (reference sequence). CDR3 sequence reads: CASSLAPGPGYGYTF. The covered CDR3 bases are TGTGCCAGCAGCTTAGCTCCAGGGCCCGGCTATGGC.

Points on this clone: The read gets to within 3 residues of the CDR3 end, and the germline J gene fills in the rest. The chain has TRBV30 and TRBJ2-2; maybe TRBD1 (5 bases). Looked up from germline, CDR1 is GTSNPN and CDR2 is SVGIG (reference sequence). This CDR3 spans 14 amino acids. CDR3 residues: CAWSVPGWNEKLFF. The DNA read from the CDR3 is TGTGCCTGGAGTGTACCAGGGTGGAATGAAAAG.

At least ten counts were recorded for this clone. The sequenced CDR3 bases are TGCAGCGTTGAGGTAGGGGGCACTGAA. This translates into CSVEVGGTE. From start to end, the CDR3 is CSVEVGGTEAFF. The chain is built from TRBV29-1 and TRBJ1-1; possible D gene TRBD1, 6 bases. The read ends 3 residues shy of where the CDR3 ends; the end is completed using the germline J gene. The length of the CDR3 is 12 residues. Trimming cost V 3 bases and J 4 bases, with 9 bases left between them. CDR1 is SQVTM and CDR2 is ANQGSEA in the germline V gene.

This clone was seen at least ten times. The read terminates 3 residues before the CDR3 end, so the remaining end is supplied by the germline J gene. The chain links TRBV9 to TRBJ1-3; maybe TRBD1 (5 bases). V was shortened by 3 bases and J by 4 bases, with 8 bases between the two germline ends. Germline values: CDR1 SGDLS, CDR2 YYNGEE. The CDR3 length is 13 residues. The CDR3 loop reads CASSATEGNTIYF. The part of the CDR3 DNA that was read is TGTGCCAGCAGCGCGACAGAAGGAAACACC.

The sample holds a few counts of this clone. The CDR3 end lies 3 residues beyond the end of the read and is filled in from the germline J gene. The rearrangement links TRBV7-9 to TRBJ1-3, with D unclear. The ends were cut back, 3 bases at V and 0 bases at J, with 6 bases in the middle. The CDR3 covers 14 residues. Looked up from germline, CDR1 is SEHNR and CDR2 is FQNEAQ (reference sequence). The chain's CDR3 is CASSFAASGNTIYF. The sequenced CDR3 bases are TGTGCCAGCAGCTTTGCGGCCTCTGGAAACACC.

Of note for this clone: The read terminates 3 residues before the CDR3 end, so the remaining end is supplied by the germline J gene. The chain recombines TRBV30 with TRBJ1-2, with 10 bases lining up with TRBD1. This CDR3 contains 19 residues. The germline V gene encodes CDR1 GTSNPN and CDR2 SVGIG (reference sequence). The DNA read from the CDR3 is TGTGCCTGGAGTGGCCGGGACAGGGGTAGCGGGAGGAACGTCTACGAC. It translates to CAWSGRDRGSGRNVYD. The CDR3 reads in full as CAWSGRDRGSGRNVYDYTF.

This clone came up many times. The covered CDR3 bases are TGTGCCAGCAGCTTCCAGATGACAGCGTTCAATGAG. Protein: CASSFQMTAFNE. The whole CDR3 reads CASSFQMTAFNEQFF. The chain uses TRBV7-3 and TRBJ2-1; the D gene is possibly TRBD1 (5 bases). Read data end 3 residues before the CDR3 end; the end is taken from the germline J gene. This CDR3 has 15 residues. Germline CDR1 and CDR2: SGHTA and FQGTGA. The ends were cut back, 3 bases at V and 6 bases at J, with 15 bases in the middle.

This clone was seen at least ten times. Sequencing ends 3 residues short of the CDR3 end; the germline J gene provides the rest. This chain connects TRBV19 to TRBJ2-5; D is perhaps TRBD2 (6 bases). The CDR3 loop spans 16 amino acids. V was pared by 1 base and J by 2 bases, with 14 bases between. Germline assignment: CDR1 LNHDA and CDR2 SQIVND (reference sequence). This chain's CDR3 is CASSIAGTAGQETQYF. Incomplete CDR3 DNA: TGTGCCAGTAGTATAGCCGGGACTGCAGGTCAAGAGACC.

There are a few counts of this clone. From the germline J gene comes the end of the CDR3, since the read stops 3 residues before it. The V and J genes are TRBV7-8 and TRBJ2-2; 8 bases agree with TRBD2. The germline V gene encodes CDR1 SGHVS and CDR2 FQNEAQ. The CDR3 extends over 18 amino acids. The sequenced CDR3 bases are TGTGCCAGCAGCCCCTTGGCACGGGGGGGCTCCTATAATTCACCG. Translated, it gives CASSPLARGGSYNSP. In full, the CDR3 reads CASSPLARGGSYNSPLFF.

This clone was detected many times. The missing CDR3 end, 3 residues past where the read stops, is filled in from the germline J gene. The gene calls are TRBV4-1 and TRBJ2-5; D ambiguous. The CDR3 extends over 17 amino acids. V dropped 0 bases and J dropped 0 bases, with 14 bases sitting between them. Germline V gives CDR1 MGHRA, CDR2 YSYEKL. CDR3 bases read: TGCGCCAGCAGCCAAGATGCCTTGCAGGCCTACCAAGAGACC. Its protein product is CASSQDALQAYQET. From start to end, the CDR3 is CASSQDALQAYQETQYF.